This T cell receptor beta chain appears in the sequencing data of a study of response to subunit inactivated influenza vaccine. General study points: T cells newly recruited by each seasonal influenza vaccination are few, the authors suggested.

A remark on this clonotype: Its antigen is undetermined.

Via MiXCR, TCRdb re-called the RT-PCR reads, giving one row per CDR3 protein. The sample holds fewer than 400,000 distinct CDR3 sequences, just over 20% seen once. With V trimmed by 7 bases and J by 4 bases, 10 bases remained unmatched. The germline V gene has CDR1 MDHEN and CDR2 SYDVKM. The CDR3 is 15 amino acids. Sequencing used PBMCs from blood, obtained roughly 20 months after vaccination. This TCR was recovered from a man between 50 and 70 years old who received an inactivated influenza vaccine. The genes are TRBV28 and TRBJ1-2; TRBD1 aligns across 9 bases. The CDR3 reads CASNDRDRDSYGYTF. DNA of the CDR3: TGTGCCAGCAACGACCGGGACAGGGATTCCTATGGCTACACCTTC.